These T cell receptor beta chains were read from a single sample in a study of blood T cell repertoires in COVID-19. Profiled with immunoSEQ multiplex PCR; TCRdb holds only in-frame clones, not every one. The table lists about 310,000 clones, around 87% of them singletons, with 7.8% in the top ten. Sequencing was performed on peripheral blood. All receptors derive from a woman aged 45-59 years who had recovered from COVID-19. Both conserved end residues are part of each CDR3.

v_gene	j_gene	CDR3aa
TRBV2	TRBJ2-7	CASRDRAYQPREQYF
TRBV5-1	TRBJ2-5	CASSSQETQYF
TRBV4-1	TRBJ1-2	CASSQHPGDRVRGYTF
TRBV3-1/TRBV3-2	TRBJ2-5	CASSLIAGTFQETQYF
TRBV7-2	TRBJ1-3	CASSLDRVSGNTIYF
TRBV5-1	TRBJ2-5	CASSLRVLGETQYF
TRBV6-5	TRBJ2-1	CASSYSLSSGFNEQFF
TRBV7-9	TRBJ2-1	CASSLEQGPTYNEQFF
TRBV30	TRBJ1-4	CAWSGDRSNEKLFF
TRBV24-1	TRBJ2-3	CATSEPGQGGIDTQYF
TRBV3-1/TRBV3-2	TRBJ1-1	CASSQRGGATEAFF
TRBV27	TRBJ2-1	CASSSLAGGLEQFF
TRBV30	TRBJ1-2	CAWSPPQVGGHLTGGYTF
TRBV5-1	TRBJ2-1	CASSLLGGRANEQFF
TRBV3-1/TRBV3-2	TRBJ1-2	CASSQGTIYGYTF